This TCR beta chain is drawn from a study of CD8 T cells in Susac syndrome. General study results and limits: By the study's own acknowledgment, its TCR sequencing and HLA analysis included relatively few individuals.

The RNA input was about 0.5 to 1 ug, and it was reverse transcribed with random hexamers. TCRdb independently ran MiXCR on the immunoSEQ multiplex PCR reads; one entry per CDR3 protein. The sample includes almost 450,000 distinct CDR3 sequences, approximately 85% of them seen just once. TCR beta sequencing covered blood CD8+ and CD4+ T cells. This clonotype has a single count. Its antigen is unknown. The CDR3 sequence is 17 residues long. The junction had 10 bases not matched to a gene; V was cut back by 0 bases and J by 4 bases. CDR1 and CDR2 from the germline V gene are DFQATT and SNEGSKA (reference sequence).

Material for sequencing was CD8+ T cells from PBMCs. This clonotype was sampled from a human donor with multiple sclerosis. The genes are TRBV20-1 and TRBJ2-5; 11 bases map to TRBD1. The CDR3 reads CSARDILFGTGGETQYF. CDR3 bases: TGCAGTGCTAGAGATATCCTTTTCGGGACAGGGGGAGAGACCCAGTACTTC.